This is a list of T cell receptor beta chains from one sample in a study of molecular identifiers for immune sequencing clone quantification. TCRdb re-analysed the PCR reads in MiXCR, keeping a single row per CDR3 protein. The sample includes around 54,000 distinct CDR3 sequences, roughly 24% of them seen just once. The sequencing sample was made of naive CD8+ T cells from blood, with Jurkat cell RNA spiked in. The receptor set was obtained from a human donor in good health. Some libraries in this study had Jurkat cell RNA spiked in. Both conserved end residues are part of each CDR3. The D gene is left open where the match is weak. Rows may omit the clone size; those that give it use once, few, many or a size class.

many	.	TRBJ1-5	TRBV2	TGTGCCAGCAGTGAAGCGCTTCAGGTCGCCAGACCGAATAATCAGCCCCAGCATTTT	CASSEALQVARPNNQPQHF
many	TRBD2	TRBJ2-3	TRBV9	TGTGCCAGCAGCGTAGAATCGGGAGGATTCACAGATACGCAGTATTTT	CASSVESGGFTDTQYF
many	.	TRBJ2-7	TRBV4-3	TGCGCCAGCAGCCACGCACGAATGGGCTACGAGCAGTACTTC	CASSHARMGYEQYF
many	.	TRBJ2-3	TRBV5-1	TGCGCCAGCAGCTTGGGAGCGACAAGCACAGATACGCAGTATTTT	CASSLGATSTDTQYF
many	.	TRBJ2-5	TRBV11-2	TGTGCCAGCAGCCGGGGGAGGACCAATATGGCACAAGAGACCCAGTACTTC	CASSRGRTNMAQETQYF
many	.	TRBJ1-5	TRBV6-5	TGTGCCAGCAGTTACTCCAATTACAATCAGCCCCAGCATTTT	CASSYSNYNQPQHF
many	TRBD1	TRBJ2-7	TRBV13	TGTGCCAGCAGCACCCGGGACAGCTACGAGCAGTACTTC	CASSTRDSYEQYF
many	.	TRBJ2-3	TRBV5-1	TGCGCCAGCAGCTCCCAACAGGAATCTATGTTGGATACGCAGTATTTT	CASSSQQESMLDTQYF
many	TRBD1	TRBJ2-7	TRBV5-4	TGTGCCAGCAGCTCCAGGACAGGGGCCGACTACGAGCAGTACTTC	CASSSRTGADYEQYF
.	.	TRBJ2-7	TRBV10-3	TGTGCCATCAGTTATGGGCAACTCGAGCAGTACTTC	CAISYGQLEQYF
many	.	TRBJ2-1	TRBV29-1	TGCAGCGTTGAATATATTGGGTACCGTGAGCAGTTCTTC	CSVEYIGYREQFF
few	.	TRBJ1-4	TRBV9	TGTGCCAGCAGCGTAGGCTCTGGCCGGGATGAAAAACTGTTTTTT	CASSVGSGRDEKLFF
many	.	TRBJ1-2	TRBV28	TGTGCCAGCAGTTTCGGACAAGCCTCCTATGGCTACACCTTC	CASSFGQASYGYTF
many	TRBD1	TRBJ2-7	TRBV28	TGTGCCAGCAGGGGGACAGTTTTCTACGAGCAGTACTTC	CASRGTVFYEQYF
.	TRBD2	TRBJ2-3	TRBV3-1	TGTGCCAGCAGCCAAGGGACTAGCGGGGGCTACGATACGCAGTATTTT	CASSQGTSGGYDTQYF
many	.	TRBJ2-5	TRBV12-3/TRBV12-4	TGTGCCAGCAAGGGGGACTCTCTGGATAGGGAGACCCAGTACTTC	CASKGDSLDRETQYF